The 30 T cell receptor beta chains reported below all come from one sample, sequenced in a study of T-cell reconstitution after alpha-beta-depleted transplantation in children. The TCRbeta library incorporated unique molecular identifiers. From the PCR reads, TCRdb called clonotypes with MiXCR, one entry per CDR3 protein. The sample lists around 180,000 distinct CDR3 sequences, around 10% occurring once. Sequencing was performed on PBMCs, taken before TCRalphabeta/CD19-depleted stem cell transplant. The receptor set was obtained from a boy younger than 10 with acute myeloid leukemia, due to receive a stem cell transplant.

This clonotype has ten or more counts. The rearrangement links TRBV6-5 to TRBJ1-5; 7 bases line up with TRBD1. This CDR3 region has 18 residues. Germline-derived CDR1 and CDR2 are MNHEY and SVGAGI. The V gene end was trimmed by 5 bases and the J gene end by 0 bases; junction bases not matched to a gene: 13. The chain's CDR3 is CASSPPGQIFYSNQPQHF. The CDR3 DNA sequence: TGTGCCAGCAGTCCACCGGGACAGATCTTTTATAGCAATCAGCCCCAGCATTTT.

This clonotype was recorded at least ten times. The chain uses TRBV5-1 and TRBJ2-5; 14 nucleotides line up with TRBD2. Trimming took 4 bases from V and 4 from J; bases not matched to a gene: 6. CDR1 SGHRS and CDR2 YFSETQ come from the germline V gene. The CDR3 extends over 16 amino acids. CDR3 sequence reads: CASSPGLAGVGETQYF. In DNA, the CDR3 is TGCGCCAGCAGCCCGGGACTAGCGGGGGTTGGAGAGACCCAGTACTTC.

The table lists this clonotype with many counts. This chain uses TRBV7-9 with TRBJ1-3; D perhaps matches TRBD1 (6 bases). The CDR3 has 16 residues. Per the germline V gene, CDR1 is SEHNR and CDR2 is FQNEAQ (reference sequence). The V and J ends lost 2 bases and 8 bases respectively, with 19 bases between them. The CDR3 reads CASSLHPGQWADTIYF. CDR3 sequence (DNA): TGTGCCAGCAGCTTACACCCCGGACAGTGGGCGGACACCATATATTTT. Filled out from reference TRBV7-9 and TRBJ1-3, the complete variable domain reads DTGVSQNPRHKITKRGQNVTFRCDPISEHNRLYWYRQTLGQGPEFLTYFQNEAQLEKSRLLSDRFSAERPKGSFSTLEIQRTEQGDSAMYLCASSLHPGQWADTIYFGEGSWLTVV.

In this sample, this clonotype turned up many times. The CDR3 loop reads CARPIGGMSNQPQHF. CDR3 sequence (DNA): TGTGCCAGACCTATCGGAGGGATGAGCAATCAGCCCCAGCATTTT. The chain couples TRBV6-1 to TRBJ1-5; unclear D gene. V was pared by 9 bases and J by 1 base, with 16 bases between. The V gene's germline CDR1 is MNHNS and CDR2 SASEGT. The CDR3 length is 15 residues.

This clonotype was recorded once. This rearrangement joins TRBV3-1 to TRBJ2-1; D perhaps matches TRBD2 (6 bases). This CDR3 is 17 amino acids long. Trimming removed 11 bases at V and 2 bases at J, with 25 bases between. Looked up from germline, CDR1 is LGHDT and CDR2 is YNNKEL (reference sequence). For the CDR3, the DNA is TGTGCCTCCTGCCAAGATGAACGCGGGGTGGCCTACAATGAGCAGTTCTTC. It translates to CASCQDERGVAYNEQFF.

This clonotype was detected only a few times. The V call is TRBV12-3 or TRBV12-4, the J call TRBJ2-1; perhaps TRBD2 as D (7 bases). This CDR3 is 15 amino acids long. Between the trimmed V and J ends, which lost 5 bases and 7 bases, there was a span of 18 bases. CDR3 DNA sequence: TGTGCCAGCAGTGCCCTTCTAGGGAGGGGGAATGAGCAGTTCTTC. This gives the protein CASSALLGRGNEQFF.

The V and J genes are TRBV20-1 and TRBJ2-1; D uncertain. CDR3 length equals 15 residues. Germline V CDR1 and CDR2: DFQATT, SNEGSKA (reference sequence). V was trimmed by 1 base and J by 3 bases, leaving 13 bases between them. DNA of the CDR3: TGCAGTGCTAGAGTTGCAGGTGAGCACTACAATGAGCAGTTCTTC. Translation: CSARVAGEHYNEQFF.

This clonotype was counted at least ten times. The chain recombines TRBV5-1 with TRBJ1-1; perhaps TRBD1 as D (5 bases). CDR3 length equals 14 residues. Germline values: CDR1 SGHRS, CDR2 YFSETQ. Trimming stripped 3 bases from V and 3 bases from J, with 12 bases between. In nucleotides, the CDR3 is TGCGCCAGCAGCTCGGGGGTGGGATACACTGAAGCTTTCTTT. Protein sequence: CASSSGVGYTEAFF.

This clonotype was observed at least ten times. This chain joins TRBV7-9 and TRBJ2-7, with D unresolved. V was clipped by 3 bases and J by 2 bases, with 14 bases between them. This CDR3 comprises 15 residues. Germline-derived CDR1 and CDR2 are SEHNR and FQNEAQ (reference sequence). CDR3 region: CASSLGPGSPYEQYV. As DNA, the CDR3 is TGTGCCAGCAGCTTGGGCCCCGGTAGCCCCTACGAGCAGTACGTC.

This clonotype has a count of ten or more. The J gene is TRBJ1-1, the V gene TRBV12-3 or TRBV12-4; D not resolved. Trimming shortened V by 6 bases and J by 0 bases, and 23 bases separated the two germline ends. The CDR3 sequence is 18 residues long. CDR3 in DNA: TGTGCCAGCAGCCAATACGGGAGGGAATTCAATATGAACACTGAAGCTTTCTTT. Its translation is CASSQYGREFNMNTEAFF.

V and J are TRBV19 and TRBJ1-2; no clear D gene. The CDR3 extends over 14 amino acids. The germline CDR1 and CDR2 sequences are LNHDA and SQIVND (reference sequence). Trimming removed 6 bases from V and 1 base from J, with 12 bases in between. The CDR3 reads CASSPSRINYGYTF. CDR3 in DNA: TGTGCCAGTAGCCCCTCGCGAATTAACTATGGCTACACCTTC. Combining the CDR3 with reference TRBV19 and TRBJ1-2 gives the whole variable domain DGGITQSPKYLFRKEGQNVTLSCEQNLNHDAMYWYRQDPGQGLRLIYYSQIVNDFQKGDIAEGYSVSREKKESFPLTVTSAQKNPTAFYLCASSPSRINYGYTFGSGTRLTVV.

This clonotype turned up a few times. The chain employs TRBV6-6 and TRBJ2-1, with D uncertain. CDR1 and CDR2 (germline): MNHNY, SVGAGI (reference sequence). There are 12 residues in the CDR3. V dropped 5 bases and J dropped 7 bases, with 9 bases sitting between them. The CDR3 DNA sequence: TGTGCCAGCAGTACGATAAAGAATGAGCAGTTCTTC. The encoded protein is CASSTIKNEQFF.

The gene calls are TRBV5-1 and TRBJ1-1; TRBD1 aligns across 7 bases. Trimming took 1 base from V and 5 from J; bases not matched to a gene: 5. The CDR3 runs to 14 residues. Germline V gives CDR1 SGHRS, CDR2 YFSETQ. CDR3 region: CASSLRGGSTEAFF. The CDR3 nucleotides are TGCGCCAGCAGCTTGAGAGGGGGCTCGACTGAAGCTTTCTTT.

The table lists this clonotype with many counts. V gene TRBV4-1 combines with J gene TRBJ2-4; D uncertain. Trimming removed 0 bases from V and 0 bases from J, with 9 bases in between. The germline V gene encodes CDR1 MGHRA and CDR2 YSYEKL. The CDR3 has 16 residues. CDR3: CASSQDLTVAKNIQYF. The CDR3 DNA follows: TGCGCCAGCAGCCAAGATCTAACAGTAGCCAAAAACATTCAGTACTTC.

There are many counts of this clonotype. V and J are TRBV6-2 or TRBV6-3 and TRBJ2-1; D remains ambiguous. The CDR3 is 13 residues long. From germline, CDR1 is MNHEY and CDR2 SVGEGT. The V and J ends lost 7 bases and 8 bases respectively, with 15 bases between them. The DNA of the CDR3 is TGTGCCAGCACCGATGGGGTTTGGCATGAGCAGTTCTTC. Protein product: CASTDGVWHEQFF.

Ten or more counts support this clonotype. This chain's CDR3 is CSARERGTYEQYF. Here the CDR3 DNA reads TGCAGTGCTAGAGAGCGGGGAACCTACGAGCAGTACTTC. The rearrangement uses TRBV20-1 and TRBJ2-7, with D possibly being TRBD2 (6 bases). Germline V gene sequence: CDR1 DFQATT, CDR2 SNEGSKA (reference sequence). Trimming removed 0 bases from V and 2 bases from J, with 8 bases in between. This CDR3 is 13 amino acids long.

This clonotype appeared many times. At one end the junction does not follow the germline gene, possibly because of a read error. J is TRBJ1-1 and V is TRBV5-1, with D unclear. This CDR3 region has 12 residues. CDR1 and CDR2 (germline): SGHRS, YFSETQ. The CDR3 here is CASSLERGWMSF. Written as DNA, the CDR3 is TGCGCCAGCAGCTTGGAGCGTGGCTGGATGTCCTTT.

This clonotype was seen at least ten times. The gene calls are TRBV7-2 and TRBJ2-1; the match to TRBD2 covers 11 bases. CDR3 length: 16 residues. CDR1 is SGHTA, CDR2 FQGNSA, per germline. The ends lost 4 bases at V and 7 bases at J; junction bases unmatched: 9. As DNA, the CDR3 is TGTGCCAGCAGCTCCTTTAGCGGGGGGGCCCGAAATGAGCAGTTCTTC. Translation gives CASSSFSGGARNEQFF. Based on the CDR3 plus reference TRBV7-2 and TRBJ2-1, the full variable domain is GAGVSQSPSNKVTEKGKDVELRCDPISGHTALYWYRQSLGQGLEFLIYFQGNSAPDKSGLPSDRFSAERTGGSVSTLTIQRTQQEDSAVYLCASSSFSGGARNEQFFGPGTRLTVL.

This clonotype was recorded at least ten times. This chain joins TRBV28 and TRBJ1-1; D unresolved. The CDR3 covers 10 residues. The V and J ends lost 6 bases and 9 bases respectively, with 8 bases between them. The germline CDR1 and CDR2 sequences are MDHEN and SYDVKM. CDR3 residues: CASRSVKAFF. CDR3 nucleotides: TGTGCCAGCAGGTCTGTGAAAGCTTTCTTT. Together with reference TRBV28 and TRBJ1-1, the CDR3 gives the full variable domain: DVKVTQSSRYLVKRTGEKVFLECVQDMDHENMFWYRQDPGLGLRLIYFSYDVKMKEKGDIPEGYSVSREKKERFSLILESASTNQTSMYLCASRSVKAFFGQGTRLTVV.

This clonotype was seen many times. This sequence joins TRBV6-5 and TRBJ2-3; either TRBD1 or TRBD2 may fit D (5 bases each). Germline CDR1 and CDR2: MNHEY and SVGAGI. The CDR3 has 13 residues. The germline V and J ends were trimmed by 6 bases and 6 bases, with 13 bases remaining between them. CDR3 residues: CASRGTWGDTQYF. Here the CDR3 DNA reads TGTGCCAGCAGGGGTACTTGGGGGGATACGCAGTATTTT.

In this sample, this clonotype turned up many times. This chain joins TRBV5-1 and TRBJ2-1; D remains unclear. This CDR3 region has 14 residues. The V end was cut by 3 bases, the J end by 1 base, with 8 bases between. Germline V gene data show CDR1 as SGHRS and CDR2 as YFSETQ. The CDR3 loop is CASSSLESYNEQFF. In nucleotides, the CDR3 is TGCGCCAGCAGCTCCCTAGAATCCTACAATGAGCAGTTCTTC.

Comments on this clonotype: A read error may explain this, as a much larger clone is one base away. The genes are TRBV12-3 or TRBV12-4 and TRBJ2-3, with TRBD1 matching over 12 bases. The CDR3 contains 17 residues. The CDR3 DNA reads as TGTGCCAGCAGTCCGGGACAGGGGGCGCTTGGCACAGATATGCAGTATTTT. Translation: CASSPGQGALGTDMQYF.

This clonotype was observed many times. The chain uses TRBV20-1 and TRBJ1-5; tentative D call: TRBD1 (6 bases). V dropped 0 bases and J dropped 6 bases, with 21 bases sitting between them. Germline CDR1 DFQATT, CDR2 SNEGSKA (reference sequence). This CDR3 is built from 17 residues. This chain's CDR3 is CSARDQRQAVKAQPQHF. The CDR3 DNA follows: TGCAGTGCTAGAGATCAGAGACAGGCCGTCAAGGCTCAGCCCCAGCATTTT.

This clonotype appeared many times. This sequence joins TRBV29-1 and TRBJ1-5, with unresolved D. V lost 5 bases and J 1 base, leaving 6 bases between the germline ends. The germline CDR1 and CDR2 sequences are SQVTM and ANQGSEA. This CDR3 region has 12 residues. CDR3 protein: CSVQGSNQPQHF. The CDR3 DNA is TGCAGCGTTCAAGGAAGCAATCAGCCCCAGCATTTT.

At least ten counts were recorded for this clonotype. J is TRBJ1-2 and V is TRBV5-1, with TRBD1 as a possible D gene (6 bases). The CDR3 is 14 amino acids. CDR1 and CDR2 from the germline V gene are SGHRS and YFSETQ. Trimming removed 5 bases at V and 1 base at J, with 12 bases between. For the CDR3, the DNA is TGCGCCAGCAGTCGGGACACGATTAACTATGGCTACACCTTC. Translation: CASSRDTINYGYTF.

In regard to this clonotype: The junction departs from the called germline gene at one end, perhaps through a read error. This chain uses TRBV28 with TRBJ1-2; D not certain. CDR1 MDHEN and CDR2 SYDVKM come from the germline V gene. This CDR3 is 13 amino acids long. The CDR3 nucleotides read TGTACCAGCAGTTTGGGCCATATCGATTCACACACCTTC. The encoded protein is CTSSLGHIDSHTF.

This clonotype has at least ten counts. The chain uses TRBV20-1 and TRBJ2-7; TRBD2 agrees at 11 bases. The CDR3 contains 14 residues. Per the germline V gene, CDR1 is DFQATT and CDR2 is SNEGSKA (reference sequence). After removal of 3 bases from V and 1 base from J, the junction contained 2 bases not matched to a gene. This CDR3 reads CSASIAGGSYEQYF. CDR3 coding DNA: TGCAGTGCTAGCATAGCGGGAGGGTCCTACGAGCAGTACTTC.

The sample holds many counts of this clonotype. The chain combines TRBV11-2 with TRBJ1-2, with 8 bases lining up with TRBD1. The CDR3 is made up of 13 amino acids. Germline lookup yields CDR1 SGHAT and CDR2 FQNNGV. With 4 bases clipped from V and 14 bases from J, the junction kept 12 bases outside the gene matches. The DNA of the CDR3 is TGTGCCAGCAGCTCTGGACAGGGAGACCCGATAACCTTC. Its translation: CASSSGQGDPITF.

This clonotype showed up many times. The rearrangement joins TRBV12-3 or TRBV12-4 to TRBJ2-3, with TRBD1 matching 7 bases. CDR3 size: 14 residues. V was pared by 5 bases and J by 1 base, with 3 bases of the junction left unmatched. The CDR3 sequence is CASSRQGGTDTQYF. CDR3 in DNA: TGTGCCAGCAGTCGACAGGGAGGCACAGATACGCAGTATTTT.

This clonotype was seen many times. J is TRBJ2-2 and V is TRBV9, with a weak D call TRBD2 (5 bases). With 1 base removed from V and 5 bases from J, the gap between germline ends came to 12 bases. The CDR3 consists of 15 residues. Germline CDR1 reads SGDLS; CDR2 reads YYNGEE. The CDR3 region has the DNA TGTGCCAGCAGCGTATTCGGGGAGATGACCGGGGAGCTGTTTTTT. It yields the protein CASSVFGEMTGELFF. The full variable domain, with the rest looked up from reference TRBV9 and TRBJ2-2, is DSGVTQTPKHLITATGQRVTLRCSPRSGDLSVYWYQQSLDQGLQFLIQYYNGEERAKGNILERFSAQQFPDLHSELNLSSLELGDSALYFCASSVFGEMTGELFFGEGSRLTVL.